Listed here are 9 T cell receptor beta chains from one sample, sequenced in a study of cytomegalovirus exposure and HLA in healthy donors. Use of 60 Vbeta and 13 Jbeta primers characterized the PCR. The data were produced by immunoSEQ multiplex PCR, yet TCRdb's version contains in-frame clones alone and is incomplete. Of under 150,000 clones listed, around 85% are singletons. The sample consisted of PBMCs. The receptors here all came from a middle-aged man in good health and CMV-seropositive.

The J gene is TRBJ2-1, the V gene TRBV10-3, with no clear D. This CDR3 comprises 15 residues. V was clipped by 6 bases and J by 0 bases, with 12 bases between them. The germline gives CDR1 ENHRY, CDR2 SYGVKD. The CDR3 loop is CAISSSESSYNEQFF. CDR3 DNA: TGTGCCATCAGCTCAAGCGAGAGCTCCTACAATGAGCAGTTCTTC.

The rearrangement links TRBV6-6 to TRBJ1-4; TRBD1 matches at 11 bases. This CDR3 is built from 16 residues. CDR1 is MNHNY, CDR2 SVGAGI, per germline (reference sequence). The V segment lost 5 bases and the J segment 2 bases; nucleotides outside the gene matches: 4. Here the CDR3 reads CASSLGTGGTNEKLFF. In DNA form, the CDR3 reads TGTGCCAGCAGTCTCGGGACAGGGGGGACTAATGAAAAACTGTTTTTT.

The genes are TRBV6-1 and TRBJ2-3; 7 nucleotides align to TRBD1. The germline gives CDR1 MNHNS, CDR2 SASEGT. The CDR3 extends over 16 amino acids. J lost 1 base, V lost 2 bases, and 6 bases had no gene match. CDR3 amino acids: CASSERGGARTDTQYF. The DNA of the CDR3 is TGTGCCAGCAGTGAAAGAGGGGGCGCCCGCACAGATACGCAGTATTTT.

The V call is TRBV4-3, the J call TRBJ2-5, with 10 bases fitting TRBD2. CDR3 size: 16 residues. Per the germline V gene, CDR1 is LGHNA and CDR2 is YSLEER. V lost 0 bases and J lost 2; bases outside the gene matches: 3. CDR3 sequence (DNA): TGCGCCAGCAGCCAAGATTTAGCGGGGGGACAAGAGACCCAGTACTTC. It translates to CASSQDLAGGQETQYF.

The rearrangement uses TRBV6-6 and TRBJ2-7; TRBD1 aligns across 9 bases. V trimming: 4 bases; J trimming: 5 bases; junction bases outside the gene matches: 6. The CDR3 is made up of 14 amino acids. Germline-derived CDR1 and CDR2 are MNHNY and SVGAGI (reference sequence). CDR3 DNA sequence: TGTGCCAGCAGTTCGGGGACAGGGACCAACGAGCAGTACTTC. Translated, it gives CASSSGTGTNEQYF.

This clone is deemed medium-sized. The V call is TRBV19, the J call TRBJ2-7, with TRBD2 matching 9 bases. The V gene's germline CDR1 is LNHDA and CDR2 SQIVND (reference sequence). This CDR3 is 15 amino acids long. J gave up 4 bases and V 4 bases, and 8 bases lay outside the gene matches. The CDR3 DNA follows: TGTGCCAGTAGTACCGGGACTAGCTCCGGTTACGAGCAGTACTTC. This translates into CASSTGTSSGYEQYF.

This clone was seen a few times. The gene calls are TRBV5-1 and TRBJ2-5; 9 bases agree with TRBD1. The CDR3 is made up of 15 amino acids. V lost 4 bases to trimming and J lost 7 bases; unmatched junction nucleotides: 11. CDR1 SGHRS and CDR2 YFSETQ come from the germline V gene. The DNA of the CDR3 is TGCGCCAGCAGCCTATCGGGACAGGGCTTAGGGACCCAGTACTTC. Residues: CASSLSGQGLGTQYF.

This clone was seen a few times. This sequence joins TRBV7-9 and TRBJ2-7, with D possibly matching TRBD1 (5 bases). This CDR3 has 16 amino acids. V lost 4 bases, J lost 2 bases, and 18 bases lay in between. CDR1 is SEHNR and CDR2 is FQNEAQ in the germline V gene (reference sequence). DNA for the CDR3: TGTGCCAGCAGCTCATTTATTGGGGCCACAGCCTACGAGCAGTACTTC. Translation gives CASSSFIGATAYEQYF.

V gene TRBV14 combines with J gene TRBJ1-5, with 8 bases that match TRBD1. CDR3 size: 15 residues. Germline trimming cut 5 bases from V and 3 bases from J; bases unmatched to any gene: 6. CDR1 and CDR2 from the germline V gene are SGHDN and FVKESK. CDR3 in DNA: TGTGCCAGCAGCTTCGGGACAGGAGACAATCAGCCCCAGCATTTT. Translated: CASSFGTGDNQPQHF.